Sequencing of this T cell receptor beta chain was carried out in a study of blood T cell repertoires in COVID-19. Study context: Sources were T cells, B-cell-depleted T cells, or PBMCs; the material itself was cDNA or gDNA.

TCRdb's table, derived via immunoSEQ multiplex PCR, lists solely in-frame clones and lacks some. The table lists 250,000 to 300,000 clones, around 83% of them singletons. In assigning cohorts, the study relied on participant-reported clinical history. All exposed participants met a person with COVID-19 within 2 weeks before entering the study. A single count supports this clone. The CDR3 contains 15 residues. Germline V gene lookup returns CDR1 MGHDK and CDR2 SYGVNS. Trimming removed 1 base from V and 7 bases from J; junction bases left unmatched: 0. Sequenced input: PBMCs or T cells enriched from blood (not recorded which). The sequence derives from a man between 35 and 55 years old who had been exposed to COVID-19. The chain has TRBV25-1 and TRBJ1-6, with 11 bases that match TRBD1. The DNA for the CDR3 is TGTGCCAGCAGTGAATGGGACAGGGGGAATTCACCCCTCCACTTT. Amino acid sequence: CASSEWDRGNSPLHF. The full variable domain, its missing parts supplied by reference TRBV25-1 and TRBJ1-6, is EADIYQTPRYLVIGTGKKITLECSQTMGHDKMYWYQQDPGMELHLIHYSYGVNSTEKGDLSSESTVSRIRTEHFPLTLESARPSHTSQYLCASSEWDRGNSPLHFGNGTRLTVT.